These T cell receptor beta chains were read from a single sample in a study of radiation and T cells in renal cell carcinoma. Clones were sequenced by immunoSEQ multiplex PCR, and TCRdb holds only the in-frame ones, with some missing. The table shows about 150,000 clones, with roughly 86% occurring only once. Sequences were derived from blood, sampled from a patient whose treatment included radiotherapy and nephrectomy. Source of these receptors: a woman aged 45-60 years with renal cell carcinoma. Both conserved end residues are part of each CDR3. Each record gives: V gene, D gene, CDR3 protein. D genes are given only for firm matches.

>TRBV29-1|NA
CSVRGAQGYEQYF
>TRBV7-9|TRBD1
CASSLGDRGRGETQYF
>TRBV6-1|NA
CASSEERGDTQYF
>TRBV29-1|NA
CSVETAVVDEQYF
>TRBV7-6|NA
CASSLVSATDTQYF
>TRBV2|NA
CASSEILQGRAYTF
>TRBV11-2|NA
CASIRWGGNEQFF
>TRBV6-1|TRBD2
CASTQRGYTGELFF
>TRBV30|NA
CAWRRAAQNIQYF
>TRBV7-9|NA
CASNHRDEWTEAFF
>TRBV11-2|TRBD1
CASSAQGQGPGYEQYF
>TRBV4-2|NA
CASSQESAPAYGYTF
>TRBV6-1|TRBD1
CASSARDRSRQAHSGNTIYF
>TRBV19|NA
CASSIISGLRIYEQYF
>TRBV7-3|NA
CASSLRGYPYGMDGYTF
>TRBV2|NA
CASDARSGRSPLHF
>TRBV19|TRBD1
CASSPLTGADEKLFF
>TRBV6-6|TRBD1
CASRGQISNQPQHF